This T cell receptor (beta chain) emerged from a study of cytomegalovirus exposure and HLA in healthy donors. The CDR3 is made up of 14 amino acids. The germline CDR1 and CDR2 sequences are MDHEN and SYDVKM. Trimming cost V 3 bases and J 4 bases, with 12 bases left between them. Samples came from healthy bone marrow donors. Turning to this clone: Antigen unknown.

Study-wide points: Exclusion applied to some V segments, including TRBV6-2 and TRBV6-3, as they were indistinguishable. Most sequenced TCRs were rare (though some public TCRs occurred in many donors).

PCR used 60 Vbeta primers and 13 Jbeta primers. Some clones are missing from TCRdb's copy, which holds only in-frame ones; the method was immunoSEQ multiplex PCR. The table records 150,000 or so clones, approximately 84% of them present only once. The clonotype was recovered from a man aged 25-45 years in good health and CMV-seropositive. J is TRBJ1-2 and V is TRBV28; no reliable D call. The sequenced sample was PBMCs. CDR3 in amino acids: CASSLFGFVYGYTF. The CDR3 DNA is TGTGCCAGCAGTTTGTTCGGGTTCGTCTATGGCTACACCTTC.